These 13 T cell receptor beta chains share one sample of origin, sequenced in a study of blood T cell repertoires in COVID-19. Assay used: immunoSEQ multiplex PCR; TCRdb lists only in-frame clones, some missing. Here the sample spans hundreds of thousands of clones, 80% to 90% being singletons. What was sequenced was peripheral blood. The receptors shown here come from a woman of 80 years or more with acute or convalescent COVID-19.

This chain uses TRBV19 with TRBJ2-7; TRBD1 might be the D (6 bases). Germline V lookup: CDR1 LNHDA, CDR2 SQIVND (reference sequence). The CDR3 totals 13 residues. Deletions cut 5 bases from V and 4 bases from J, with 12 bases between. DNA for the CDR3: TGTGCCAGTAGTTACAGGGATGGGTACGAGCAGTACTTC. This gives the protein CASSYRDGYEQYF.

This clone was counted once. CDR3 coding DNA: TGTGCCAGCAGTTACTCGAGGCTAGAGACCCAGTACTTC. This encodes CASSYSRLETQYF. The V and J genes are TRBV6-5 and TRBJ2-5; D is uncertain. Germline V gives CDR1 MNHEY, CDR2 SVGAGI. This CDR3 region has 13 residues. Between the trimmed V and J ends, which lost 0 bases and 4 bases, there was a span of 6 bases.

V is TRBV4-2 and J is TRBJ1-3; D remains ambiguous. The CDR3 sequence is 16 residues long. Looked up from germline, CDR1 is LGHNA and CDR2 is YNFKEQ. The V end was cut by 1 base, the J end by 0 bases, with 10 bases between. The CDR3 sequence is CASSQVQATSGNTIYF. CDR3 in DNA: TGTGCCAGCAGCCAAGTGCAGGCCACCTCTGGAAACACCATATATTTT.

The chain combines TRBV7-2 with TRBJ2-2, with TRBD2 matching over 12 bases. V lost 5 bases, J lost 1 base, and 2 bases stayed unmatched. Germline CDR1 is SGHTA and CDR2 is FQGNSA. The CDR3 runs to 16 residues. DNA for the CDR3: TGTGCCAGCAGCACTAGCGGGGGGCGGAACACCGGGGAGCTGTTTTTT. Its protein is CASSTSGGRNTGELFF.

The V call is TRBV6-2 or TRBV6-3, the J call TRBJ2-1; TRBD2 matches at 9 bases. The germline V gene encodes CDR1 MNHEY and CDR2 SVGEGT. V lost 2 bases and J lost 4; bases outside the gene matches: 9. This CDR3 has 17 residues. The CDR3 coding sequence is TGTGCCAGCAGTTACCGCGCCCTAGCGGGGAAATACAATGAGCAGTTCTTC. Amino acids: CASSYRALAGKYNEQFF.

This chain links TRBV3-1 (or the pseudogene TRBV3-2) with TRBJ2-7, with 10 bases aligning to TRBD2. J was trimmed by 4 bases and V by 5 bases; bases with no gene match: 5. The CDR3 is made up of 14 amino acids. CDR1 and CDR2 from the germline V gene are LGHDT and YNNKEL (reference sequence). CDR3 sequence reads: CASSDSGGRYEQYF. As DNA, the CDR3 is TGTGCCAGCAGCGATAGCGGGGGGCGGTACGAGCAGTACTTC.

The chain links TRBV10-3 to TRBJ1-1; tentatively, D is TRBD1 (5 bases). The germline V and J ends were trimmed by 2 bases and 8 bases, with 12 bases remaining between them. CDR3 length equals 13 residues. Germline V gene data show CDR1 as ENHRY and CDR2 as SYGVKD. DNA for the CDR3: TGTGCCATCAGTGAGGGTCCCCAGGGCGAAGCTTTCTTT. The encoded protein is CAISEGPQGEAFF.

The genes are TRBV18 and TRBJ1-2, with D maybe TRBD1 (6 bases). The CDR3 runs to 14 residues. Germline V gene data show CDR1 as KGHSH and CDR2 as LQKENI. Trimming pared 6 bases from V and 4 bases from J, leaving 15 bases between. In DNA form, the CDR3 reads TGTGCCAGCTCCCGGACAGCCCCCACCTATGGCTACACCTTC. Encoded protein: CASSRTAPTYGYTF.

This clone was counted ten times or more. The V and J genes are TRBV7-2 and TRBJ2-7; 8 bases align to TRBD2. The CDR3 has 14 amino acids. Germline CDR1 and CDR2: SGHTA and FQGNSA. V shed 0 bases, J shed 5 bases, and the junction held 3 bases outside the gene matches. As DNA, the CDR3 is TGTGCCAGCAGCTTAGCTAGCGGGATTCACGAGCAGTACTTC. Translated, it gives CASSLASGIHEQYF.

CDR3 in amino acids: CASSWRAGEADTQYF. CDR3 bases: TGCGCCAGCAGCTGGCGAGCGGGAGAGGCAGATACGCAGTATTTT. This rearrangement joins TRBV5-1 to TRBJ2-3, with 8 bases lining up with TRBD2. This CDR3 spans 15 amino acids. Germline V gene data show CDR1 as SGHRS and CDR2 as YFSETQ. The V gene end was trimmed by 3 bases and the J gene end by 4 bases; junction bases not matched to a gene: 7.

The chain employs TRBV21-1 and TRBJ2-1; the table's D call, TRBD2, has no DNA check behind it. TRBV21-1 is a pseudogene segment. CDR3 size: 17 residues. The CDR3 nucleotides read TGTGCCAGCAGCAAACTAAAGACTAGCGGGGGGTTCAATGAGCAGTTCTTC. It codes for CASSKLKTSGGFNEQFF.

This sequence joins TRBV15 and TRBJ2-1; no definite D call. The ends were cut back, 0 bases at V and 6 bases at J, with 15 bases in the middle. The length of the CDR3 is 16 residues. The germline V gene encodes CDR1 LNHNV and CDR2 YYDKDF (reference sequence). Here the CDR3 DNA reads TGTGCCACCAGCAGAGAACTGTCCATTAGCAGCAATGAGCAGTTCTTC. Translating gives CATSRELSISSNEQFF.

The table lists this clone with a count of one. V gene TRBV6-5 combines with J gene TRBJ2-1; 7 nucleotides line up with TRBD1. The CDR3 loop spans 15 amino acids. Per germline, CDR1 MNHEY and CDR2 SVGAGI. V lost 5 bases, J lost 5 bases, and 9 bases stayed unmatched. The CDR3 bases are TGTGCCAGCAGTCGGACCGGGACAGCAAACAATGAGCAGTTCTTC. Its protein product is CASSRTGTANNEQFF.